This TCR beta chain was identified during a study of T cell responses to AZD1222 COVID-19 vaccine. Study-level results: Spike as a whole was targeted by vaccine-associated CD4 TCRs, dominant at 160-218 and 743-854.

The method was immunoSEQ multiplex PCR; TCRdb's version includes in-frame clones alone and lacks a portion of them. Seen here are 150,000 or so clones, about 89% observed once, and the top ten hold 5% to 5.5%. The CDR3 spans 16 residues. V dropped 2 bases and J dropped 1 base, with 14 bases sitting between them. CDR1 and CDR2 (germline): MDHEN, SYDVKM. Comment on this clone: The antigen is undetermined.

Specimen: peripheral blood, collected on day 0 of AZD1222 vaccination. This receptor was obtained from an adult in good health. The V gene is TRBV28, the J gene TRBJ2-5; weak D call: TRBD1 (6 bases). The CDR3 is CASSLAPNRAQETQYF. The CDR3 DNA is TGTGCCAGCAGTTTAGCCCCTAACAGGGCCCAAGAGACCCAGTACTTC. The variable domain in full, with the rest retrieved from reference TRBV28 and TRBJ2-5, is DVKVTQSSRYLVKRTGEKVFLECVQDMDHENMFWYRQDPGLGLRLIYFSYDVKMKEKGDIPEGYSVSREKKERFSLILESASTNQTSMYLCASSLAPNRAQETQYFGPGTRLLVL.